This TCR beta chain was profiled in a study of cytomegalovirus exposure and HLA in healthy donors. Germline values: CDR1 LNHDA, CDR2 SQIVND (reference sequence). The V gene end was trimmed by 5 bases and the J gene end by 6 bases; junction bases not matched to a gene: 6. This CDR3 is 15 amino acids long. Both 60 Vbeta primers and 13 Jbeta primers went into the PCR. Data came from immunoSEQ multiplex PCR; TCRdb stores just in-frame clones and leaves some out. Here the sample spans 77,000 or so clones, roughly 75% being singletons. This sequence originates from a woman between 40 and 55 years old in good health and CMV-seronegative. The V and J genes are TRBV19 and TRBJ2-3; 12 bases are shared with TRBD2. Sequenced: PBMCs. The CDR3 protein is CASSPLAGGWDTQYF. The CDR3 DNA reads TGTGCCAGTAGTCCACTAGCGGGAGGCTGGGATACGCAGTATTTT.